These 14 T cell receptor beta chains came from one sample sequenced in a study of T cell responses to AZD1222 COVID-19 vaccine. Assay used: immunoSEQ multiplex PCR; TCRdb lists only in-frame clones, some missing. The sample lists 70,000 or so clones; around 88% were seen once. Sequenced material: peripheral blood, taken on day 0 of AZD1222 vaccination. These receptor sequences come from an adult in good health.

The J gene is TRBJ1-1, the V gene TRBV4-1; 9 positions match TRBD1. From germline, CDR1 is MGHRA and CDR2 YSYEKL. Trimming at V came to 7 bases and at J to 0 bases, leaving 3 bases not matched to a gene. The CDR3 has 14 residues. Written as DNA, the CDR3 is TGCGCCAGCACCCGACAGGGGGTGAACACTGAAGCTTTCTTT. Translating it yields CASTRQGVNTEAFF.

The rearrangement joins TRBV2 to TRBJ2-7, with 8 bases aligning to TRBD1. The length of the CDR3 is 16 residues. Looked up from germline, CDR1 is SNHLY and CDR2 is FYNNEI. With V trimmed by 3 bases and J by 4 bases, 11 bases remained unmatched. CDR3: CASSEWWSGGEYEQYF. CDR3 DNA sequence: TGTGCCAGCAGTGAGTGGTGGTCAGGGGGCGAGTACGAGCAGTACTTC.

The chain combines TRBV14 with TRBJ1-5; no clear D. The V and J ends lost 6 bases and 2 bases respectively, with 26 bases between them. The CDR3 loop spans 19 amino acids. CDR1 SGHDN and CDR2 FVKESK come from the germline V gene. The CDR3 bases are TGTGCCAGCAGTTCTCTGGGCCCGGATACGAGCGATGGCAATCAGCCCCAGCATTTT. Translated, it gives CASSSLGPDTSDGNQPQHF.

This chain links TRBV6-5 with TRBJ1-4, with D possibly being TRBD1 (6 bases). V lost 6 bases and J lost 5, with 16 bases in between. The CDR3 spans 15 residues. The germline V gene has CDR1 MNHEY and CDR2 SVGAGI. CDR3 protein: CASSRKGGKNEKLFF. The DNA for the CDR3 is TGTGCCAGCAGCCGAAAGGGGGGTAAAAATGAAAAACTGTTTTTT.

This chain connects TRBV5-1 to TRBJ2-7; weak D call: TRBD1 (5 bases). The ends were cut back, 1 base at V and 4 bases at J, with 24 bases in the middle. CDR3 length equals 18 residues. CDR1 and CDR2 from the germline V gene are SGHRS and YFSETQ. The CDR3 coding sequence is TGCGCCAGCAGCTTGTTAAGCAGTGGACAAACAATTGCGTACGAGCAGTACTTC. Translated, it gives CASSLLSSGQTIAYEQYF.

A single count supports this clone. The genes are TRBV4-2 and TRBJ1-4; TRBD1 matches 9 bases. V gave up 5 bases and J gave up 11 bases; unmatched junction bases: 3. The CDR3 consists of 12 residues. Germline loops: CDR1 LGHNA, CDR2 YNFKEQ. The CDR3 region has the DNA TGTGCCAGCAGCTTACAGGGGGCGAAACTGTTTTTT. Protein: CASSLQGAKLFF.

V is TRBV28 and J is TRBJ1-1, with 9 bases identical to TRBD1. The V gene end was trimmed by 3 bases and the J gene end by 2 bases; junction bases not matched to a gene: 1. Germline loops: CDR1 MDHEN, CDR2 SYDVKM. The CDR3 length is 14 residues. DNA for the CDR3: TGTGCCAGCAGTTTGGACAGGGGAAACACTGAAGCTTTCTTT. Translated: CASSLDRGNTEAFF.

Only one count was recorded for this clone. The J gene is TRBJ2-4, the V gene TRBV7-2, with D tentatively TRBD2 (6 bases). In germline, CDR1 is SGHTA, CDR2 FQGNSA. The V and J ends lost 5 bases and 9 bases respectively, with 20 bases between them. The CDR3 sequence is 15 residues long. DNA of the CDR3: TGTGCCAGCAGCGTCTCCGGGACTGGTGATGGCATTCAGTACTTC. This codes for CASSVSGTGDGIQYF.

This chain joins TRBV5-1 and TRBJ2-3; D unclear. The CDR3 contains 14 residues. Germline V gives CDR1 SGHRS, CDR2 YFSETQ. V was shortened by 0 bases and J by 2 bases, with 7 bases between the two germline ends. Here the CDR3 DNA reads TGCGCCAGCAGCTTGGATCTATACACAGATACGCAGTATTTT. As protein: CASSLDLYTDTQYF.

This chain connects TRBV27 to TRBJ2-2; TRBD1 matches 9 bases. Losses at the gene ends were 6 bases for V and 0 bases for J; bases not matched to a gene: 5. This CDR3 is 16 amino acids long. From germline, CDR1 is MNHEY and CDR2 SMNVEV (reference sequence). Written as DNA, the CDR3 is TGTGCCAGCAGCCACCGGACAGGGGCGAACACCGGGGAGCTGTTTTTT. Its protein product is CASSHRTGANTGELFF.

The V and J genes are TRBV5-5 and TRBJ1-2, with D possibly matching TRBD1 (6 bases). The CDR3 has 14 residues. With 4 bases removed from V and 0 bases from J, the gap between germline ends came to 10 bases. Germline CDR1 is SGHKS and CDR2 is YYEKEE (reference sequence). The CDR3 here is CASSLDRANYGYTF. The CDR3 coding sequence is TGTGCCAGCAGCCTGGACAGAGCTAACTATGGCTACACCTTC.

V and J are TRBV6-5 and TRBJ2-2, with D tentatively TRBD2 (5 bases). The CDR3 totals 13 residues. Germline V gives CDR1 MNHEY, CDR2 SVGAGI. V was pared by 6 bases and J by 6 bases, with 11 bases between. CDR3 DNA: TGTGCCAGCAGGATCCTCGGGGCCGGGGAGCTGTTTTTT. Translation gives CASRILGAGELFF.

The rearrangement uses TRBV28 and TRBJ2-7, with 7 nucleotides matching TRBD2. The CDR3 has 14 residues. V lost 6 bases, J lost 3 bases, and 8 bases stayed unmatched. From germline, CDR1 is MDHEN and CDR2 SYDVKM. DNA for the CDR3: TGTGCCAGCAGGGGAGCGAGCGGGAACTACGAGCAGTACTTC. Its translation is CASRGASGNYEQYF.

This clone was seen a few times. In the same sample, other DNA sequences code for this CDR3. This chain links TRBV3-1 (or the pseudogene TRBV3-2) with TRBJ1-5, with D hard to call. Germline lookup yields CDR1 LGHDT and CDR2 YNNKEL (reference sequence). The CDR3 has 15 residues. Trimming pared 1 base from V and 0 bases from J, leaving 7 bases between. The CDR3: CASSQGRDSNQPQHF. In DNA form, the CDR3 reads TGTGCCAGCAGCCAAGGGCGGGATAGCAATCAGCCCCAGCATTTT.